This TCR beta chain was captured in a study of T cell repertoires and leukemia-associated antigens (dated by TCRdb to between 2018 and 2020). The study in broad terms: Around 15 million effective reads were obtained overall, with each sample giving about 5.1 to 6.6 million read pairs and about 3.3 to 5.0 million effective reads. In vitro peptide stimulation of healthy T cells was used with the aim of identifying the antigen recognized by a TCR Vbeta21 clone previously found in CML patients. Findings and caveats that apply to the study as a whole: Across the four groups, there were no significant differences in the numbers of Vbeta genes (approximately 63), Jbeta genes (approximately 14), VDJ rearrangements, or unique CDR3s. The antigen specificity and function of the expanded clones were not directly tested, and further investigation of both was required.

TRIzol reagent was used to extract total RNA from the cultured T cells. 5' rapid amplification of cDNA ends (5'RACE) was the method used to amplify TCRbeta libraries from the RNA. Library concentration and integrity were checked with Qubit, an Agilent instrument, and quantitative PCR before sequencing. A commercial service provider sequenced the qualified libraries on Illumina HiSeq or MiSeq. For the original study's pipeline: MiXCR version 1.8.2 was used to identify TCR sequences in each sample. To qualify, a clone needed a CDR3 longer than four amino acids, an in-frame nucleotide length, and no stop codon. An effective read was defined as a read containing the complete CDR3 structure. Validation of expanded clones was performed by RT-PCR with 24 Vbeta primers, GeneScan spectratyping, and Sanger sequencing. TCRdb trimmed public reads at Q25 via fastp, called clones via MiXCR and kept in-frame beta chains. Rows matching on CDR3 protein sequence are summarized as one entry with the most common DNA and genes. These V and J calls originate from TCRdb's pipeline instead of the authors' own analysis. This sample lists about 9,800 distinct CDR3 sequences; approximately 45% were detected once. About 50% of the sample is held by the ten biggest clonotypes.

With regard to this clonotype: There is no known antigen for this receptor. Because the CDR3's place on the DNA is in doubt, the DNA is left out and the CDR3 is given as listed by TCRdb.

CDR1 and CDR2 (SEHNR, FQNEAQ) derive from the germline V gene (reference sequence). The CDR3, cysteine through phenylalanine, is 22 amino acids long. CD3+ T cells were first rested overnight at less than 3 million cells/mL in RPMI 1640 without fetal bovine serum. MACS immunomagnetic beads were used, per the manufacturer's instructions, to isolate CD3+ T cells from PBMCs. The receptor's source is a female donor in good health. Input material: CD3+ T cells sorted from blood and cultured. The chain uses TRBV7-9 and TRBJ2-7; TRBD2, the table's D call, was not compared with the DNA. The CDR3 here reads CVSSFYICSARAWEKGVYEQYF.